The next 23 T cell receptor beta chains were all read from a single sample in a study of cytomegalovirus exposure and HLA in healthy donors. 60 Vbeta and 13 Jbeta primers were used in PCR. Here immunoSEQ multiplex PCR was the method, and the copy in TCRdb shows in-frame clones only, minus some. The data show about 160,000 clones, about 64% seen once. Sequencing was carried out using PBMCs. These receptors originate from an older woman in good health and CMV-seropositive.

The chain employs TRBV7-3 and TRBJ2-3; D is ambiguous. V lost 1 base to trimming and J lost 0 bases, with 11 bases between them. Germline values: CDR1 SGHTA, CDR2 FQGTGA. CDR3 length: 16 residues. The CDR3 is CASSLSGGASTDTQYF. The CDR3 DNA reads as TGTGCCAGCAGCTTAAGTGGCGGTGCTAGCACAGATACGCAGTATTTT.

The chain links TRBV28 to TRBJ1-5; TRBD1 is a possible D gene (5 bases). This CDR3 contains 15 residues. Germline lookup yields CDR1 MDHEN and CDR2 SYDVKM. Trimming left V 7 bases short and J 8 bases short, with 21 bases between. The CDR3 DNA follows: TGTGCCAGCACCCTATCCGGGGGTGGTATTGAGCCCCAGCATTTT. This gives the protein CASTLSGGGIEPQHF. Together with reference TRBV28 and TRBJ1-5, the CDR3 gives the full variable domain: DVKVTQSSRYLVKRTGEKVFLECVQDMDHENMFWYRQDPGLGLRLIYFSYDVKMKEKGDIPEGYSVSREKKERFSLILESASTNQTSMYLCASTLSGGGIEPQHFGDGTRLSIL.

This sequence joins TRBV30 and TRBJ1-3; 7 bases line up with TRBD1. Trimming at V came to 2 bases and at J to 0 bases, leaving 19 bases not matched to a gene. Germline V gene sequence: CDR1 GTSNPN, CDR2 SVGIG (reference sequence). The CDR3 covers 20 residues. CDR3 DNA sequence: TGTGCCTGGAGTAGGGCGGGGACAGAGATAATCCAGCTCTCTGGAAACACCATATATTTT. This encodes CAWSRAGTEIIQLSGNTIYF.

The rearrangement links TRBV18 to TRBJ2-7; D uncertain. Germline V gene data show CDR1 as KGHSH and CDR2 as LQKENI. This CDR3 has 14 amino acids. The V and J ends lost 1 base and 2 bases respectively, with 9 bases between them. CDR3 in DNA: TGTGCCAGCTCACCACGGTCAGGAACCTACGAGCAGTACTTC. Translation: CASSPRSGTYEQYF.

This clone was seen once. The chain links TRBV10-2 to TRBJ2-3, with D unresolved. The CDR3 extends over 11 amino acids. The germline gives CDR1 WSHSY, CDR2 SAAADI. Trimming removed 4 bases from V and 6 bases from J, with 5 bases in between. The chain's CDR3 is CASSGADTQYF. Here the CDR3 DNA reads TGCGCCAGCAGTGGAGCGGATACGCAGTATTTT.

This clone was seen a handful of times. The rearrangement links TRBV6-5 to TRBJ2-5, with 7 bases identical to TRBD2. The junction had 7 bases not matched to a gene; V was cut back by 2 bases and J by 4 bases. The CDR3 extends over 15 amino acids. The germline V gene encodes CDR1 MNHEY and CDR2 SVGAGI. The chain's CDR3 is CASSYRGLSLETQYF. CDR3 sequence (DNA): TGTGCCAGCAGTTACAGGGGACTAAGCTTAGAGACCCAGTACTTC.

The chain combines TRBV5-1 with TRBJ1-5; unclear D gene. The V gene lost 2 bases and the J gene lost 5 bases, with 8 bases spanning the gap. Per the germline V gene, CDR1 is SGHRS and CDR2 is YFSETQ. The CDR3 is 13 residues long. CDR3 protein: CASSFGVDQPQHF. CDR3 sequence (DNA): TGCGCCAGCAGCTTCGGGGTCGATCAGCCCCAGCATTTT.

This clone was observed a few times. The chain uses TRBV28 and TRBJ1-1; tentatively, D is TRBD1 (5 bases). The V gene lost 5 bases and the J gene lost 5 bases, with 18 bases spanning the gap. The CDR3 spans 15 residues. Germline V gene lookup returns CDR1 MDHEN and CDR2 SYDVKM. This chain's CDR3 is CASSPFRGILTEAFF. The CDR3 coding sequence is TGTGCCAGCAGTCCGTTTCGGGGGATATTAACTGAAGCTTTCTTT.

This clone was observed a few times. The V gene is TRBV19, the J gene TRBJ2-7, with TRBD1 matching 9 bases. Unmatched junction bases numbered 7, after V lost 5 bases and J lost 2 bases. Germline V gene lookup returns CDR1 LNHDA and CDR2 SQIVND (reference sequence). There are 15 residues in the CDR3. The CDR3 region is CASSLTGGSAYEQYF. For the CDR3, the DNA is TGTGCCAGTAGTCTTACAGGGGGCAGCGCCTACGAGCAGTACTTC.

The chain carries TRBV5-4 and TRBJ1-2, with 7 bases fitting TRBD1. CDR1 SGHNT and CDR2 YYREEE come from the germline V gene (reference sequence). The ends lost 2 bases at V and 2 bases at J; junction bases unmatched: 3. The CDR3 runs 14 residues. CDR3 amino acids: CASSFNRGNYGYTF. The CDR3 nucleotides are TGTGCCAGCAGCTTTAACAGGGGAAACTATGGCTACACCTTC.

The CDR3 nucleotides read TGTGCCAGCAGCGAGGGGGCTGAAGCTTTCTTT. Translation gives CASSEGAEAFF. V gene TRBV9 combines with J gene TRBJ1-1, with D tentatively TRBD1 (6 bases). In germline, CDR1 is SGDLS, CDR2 YYNGEE. This CDR3 has 11 residues. Trimming removed 3 bases from V and 6 bases from J, with 6 bases in between.

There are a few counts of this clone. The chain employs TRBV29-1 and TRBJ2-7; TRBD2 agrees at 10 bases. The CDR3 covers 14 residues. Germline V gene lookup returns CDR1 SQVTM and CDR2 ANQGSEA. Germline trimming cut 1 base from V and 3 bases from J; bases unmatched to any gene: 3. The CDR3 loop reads CSVEGVAGGYEQYF. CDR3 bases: TGCAGCGTTGAAGGGGTAGCGGGAGGCTACGAGCAGTACTTC.

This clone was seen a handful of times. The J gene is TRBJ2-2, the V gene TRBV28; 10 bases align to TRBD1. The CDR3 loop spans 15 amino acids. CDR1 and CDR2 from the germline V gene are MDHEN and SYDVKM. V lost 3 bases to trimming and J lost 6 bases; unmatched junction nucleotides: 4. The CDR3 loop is CASSLGTGDPGELFF. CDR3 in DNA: TGTGCCAGCAGTTTGGGGACAGGGGATCCCGGGGAGCTGTTTTTT.

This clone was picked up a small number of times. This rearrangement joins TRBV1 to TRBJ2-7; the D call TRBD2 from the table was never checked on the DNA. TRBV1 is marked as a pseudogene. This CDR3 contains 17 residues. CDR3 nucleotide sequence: TGCACCAGCAGCCAAGATGGTAGCGGGAGGTCCTCTGACGAGCAGTACTTC. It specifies CTSSQDGSGRSSDEQYF.

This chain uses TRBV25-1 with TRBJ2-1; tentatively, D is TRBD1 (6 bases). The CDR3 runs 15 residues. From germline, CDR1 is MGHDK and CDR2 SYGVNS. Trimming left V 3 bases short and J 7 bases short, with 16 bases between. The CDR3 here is CASSESRGKENEQFF. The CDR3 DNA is TGTGCCAGCAGTGAGTCAAGGGGGAAAGAAAATGAGCAGTTCTTC. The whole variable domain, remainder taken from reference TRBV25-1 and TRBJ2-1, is EADIYQTPRYLVIGTGKKITLECSQTMGHDKMYWYQQDPGMELHLIHYSYGVNSTEKGDLSSESTVSRIRTEHFPLTLESARPSHTSQYLCASSESRGKENEQFFGPGTRLTVL.

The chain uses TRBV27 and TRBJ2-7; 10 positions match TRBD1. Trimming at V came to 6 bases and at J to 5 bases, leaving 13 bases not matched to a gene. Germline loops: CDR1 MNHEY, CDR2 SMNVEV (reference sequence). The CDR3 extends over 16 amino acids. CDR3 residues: CASRMDRGNVGHEQYF. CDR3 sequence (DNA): TGTGCCAGCAGAATGGACAGGGGGAATGTTGGGCACGAGCAGTACTTC.

The CDR3 sequence is CSAKSVSIDTQYF. The CDR3 DNA is TGCAGCGCTAAGTCGGTGTCGATAGATACGCAGTATTTT. This chain links TRBV29-1 with TRBJ2-3; no firm D call. The V and J ends lost 7 bases and 5 bases respectively, with 16 bases between them. Germline CDR1 SQVTM, CDR2 ANQGSEA. The CDR3 runs to 13 residues.

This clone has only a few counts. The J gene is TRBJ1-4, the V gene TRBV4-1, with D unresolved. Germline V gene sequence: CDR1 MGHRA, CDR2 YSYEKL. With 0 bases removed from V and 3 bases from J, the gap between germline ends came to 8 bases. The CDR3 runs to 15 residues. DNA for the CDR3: TGCGCCAGCAGCCAAGATCGGGGATCTAATGAAAAACTGTTTTTT. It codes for CASSQDRGSNEKLFF.

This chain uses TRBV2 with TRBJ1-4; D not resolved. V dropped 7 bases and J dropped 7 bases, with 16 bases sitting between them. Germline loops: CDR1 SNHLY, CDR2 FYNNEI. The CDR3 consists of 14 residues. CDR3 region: CASKEVVRVEKLFF. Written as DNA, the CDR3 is TGTGCCAGCAAAGAGGTAGTAAGAGTTGAAAAACTGTTTTTT. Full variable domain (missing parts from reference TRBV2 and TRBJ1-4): EPEVTQTPSHQVTQMGQEVILRCVPISNHLYFYWYRQILGQKVEFLVSFYNNEISEKSEIFDDQFSVERPDGSNFTLKIRSTKLEDSAMYFCASKEVVRVEKLFFGSGTQLSVL.

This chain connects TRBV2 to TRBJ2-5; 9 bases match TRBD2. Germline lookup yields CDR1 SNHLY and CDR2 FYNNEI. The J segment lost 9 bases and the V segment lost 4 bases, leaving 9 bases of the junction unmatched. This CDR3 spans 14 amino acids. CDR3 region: CASSASGAVTAQYF. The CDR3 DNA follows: TGTGCCAGCAGTGCTAGCGGGGCCGTTACGGCCCAGTACTTC.

This chain's CDR3 is CAISDSRESYEQFF. The CDR3 DNA is TGTGCCATCAGTGACTCAAGGGAGAGTTATGAGCAGTTCTTC. The J gene is TRBJ2-1, the V gene TRBV10-3, with D tentatively TRBD2 (5 bases). CDR3 size: 14 residues. Between the trimmed V and J ends, which lost 3 bases and 8 bases, there was a span of 14 bases. Germline V gene sequence: CDR1 ENHRY, CDR2 SYGVKD.

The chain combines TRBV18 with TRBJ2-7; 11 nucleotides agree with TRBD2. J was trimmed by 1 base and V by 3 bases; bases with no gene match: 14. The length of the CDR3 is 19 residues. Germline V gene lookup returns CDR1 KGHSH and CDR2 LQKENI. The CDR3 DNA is TGTGCCAGCTCACCGACGGGATCACTAGCGGGAGTCGGTTCCTACGAGCAGTACTTC. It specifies CASSPTGSLAGVGSYEQYF.

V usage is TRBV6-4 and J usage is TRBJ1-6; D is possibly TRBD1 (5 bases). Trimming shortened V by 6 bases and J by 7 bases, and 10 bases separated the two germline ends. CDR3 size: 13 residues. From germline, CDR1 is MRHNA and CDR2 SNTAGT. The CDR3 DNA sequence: TGTGCCAGCAGCAAGAACAGGAATTCACCCCTCCACTTT. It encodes CASSKNRNSPLHF.